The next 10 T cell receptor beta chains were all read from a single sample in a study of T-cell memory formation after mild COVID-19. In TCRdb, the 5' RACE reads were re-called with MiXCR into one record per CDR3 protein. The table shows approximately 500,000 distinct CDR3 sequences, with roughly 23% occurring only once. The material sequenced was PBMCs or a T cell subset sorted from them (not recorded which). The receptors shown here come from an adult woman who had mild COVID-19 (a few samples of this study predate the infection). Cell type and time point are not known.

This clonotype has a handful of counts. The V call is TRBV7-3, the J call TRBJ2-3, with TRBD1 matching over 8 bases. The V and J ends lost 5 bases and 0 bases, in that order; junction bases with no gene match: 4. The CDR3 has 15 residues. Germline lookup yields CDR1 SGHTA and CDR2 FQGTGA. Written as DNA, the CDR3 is TGTGCCAGCAGCCCGGACAGGGCTAGCACAGATACGCAGTATTTT. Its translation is CASSPDRASTDTQYF.

The CDR3 loop reads CASSFLEGEVLHGYTF. The CDR3 nucleotides are TGTGCCAGCAGCTTTCTCGAGGGGGAGGTACTTCATGGCTACACCTTC. The genes are TRBV7-9 and TRBJ1-2; perhaps TRBD1 as D (6 bases). V was clipped by 3 bases and J by 6 bases, with 20 bases between them. Germline V CDR1 and CDR2: SEHNR, FQNEAQ (reference sequence). The CDR3 covers 16 residues.

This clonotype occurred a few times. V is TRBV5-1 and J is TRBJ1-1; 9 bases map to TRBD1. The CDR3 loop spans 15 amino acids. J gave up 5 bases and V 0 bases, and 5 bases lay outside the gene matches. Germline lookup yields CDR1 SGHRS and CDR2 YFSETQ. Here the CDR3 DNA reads TGCGCCAGCAGCTTGGGGGTGGACAGGGGAACTGAAGCTTTCTTT. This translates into CASSLGVDRGTEAFF.

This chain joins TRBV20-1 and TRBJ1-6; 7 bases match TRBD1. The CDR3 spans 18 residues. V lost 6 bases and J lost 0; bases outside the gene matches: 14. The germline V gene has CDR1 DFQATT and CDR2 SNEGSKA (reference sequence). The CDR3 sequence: CSAKGGRIASSYNSPLHF. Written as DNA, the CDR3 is TGCAGTGCCAAAGGGGGCCGAATTGCAAGCTCCTATAATTCACCCCTCCACTTT.

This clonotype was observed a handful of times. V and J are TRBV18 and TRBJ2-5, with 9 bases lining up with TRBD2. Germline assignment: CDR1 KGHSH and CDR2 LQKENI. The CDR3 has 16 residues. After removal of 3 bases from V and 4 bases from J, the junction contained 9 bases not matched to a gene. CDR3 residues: CASSPPGTSLGETQYF. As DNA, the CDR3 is TGTGCCAGCTCACCCCCTGGGACTAGCCTTGGAGAGACCCAGTACTTC.

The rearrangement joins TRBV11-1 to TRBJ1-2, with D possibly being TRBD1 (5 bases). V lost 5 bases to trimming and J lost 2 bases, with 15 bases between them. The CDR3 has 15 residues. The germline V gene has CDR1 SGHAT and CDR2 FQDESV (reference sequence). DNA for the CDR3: TGTGCCAGCAGCCCTCACCTGACAGTGAACTATGGCTACACCTTC. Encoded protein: CASSPHLTVNYGYTF.

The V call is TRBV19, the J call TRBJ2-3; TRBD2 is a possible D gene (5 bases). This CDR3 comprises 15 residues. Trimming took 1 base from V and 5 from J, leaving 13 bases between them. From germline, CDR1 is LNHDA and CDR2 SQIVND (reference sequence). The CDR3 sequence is CASSIGRTAIDTQYF. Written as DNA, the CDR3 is TGTGCCAGTAGTATAGGGAGGACTGCTATAGATACGCAGTATTTT.

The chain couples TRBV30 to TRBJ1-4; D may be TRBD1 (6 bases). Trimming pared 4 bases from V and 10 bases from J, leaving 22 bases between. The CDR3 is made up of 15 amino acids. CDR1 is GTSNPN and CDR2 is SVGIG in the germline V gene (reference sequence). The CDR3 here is CAWTKGGLMPRKLFF. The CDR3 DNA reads TGTGCCTGGACGAAGGGGGGCCTCATGCCCCGAAAACTGTTTTTT.

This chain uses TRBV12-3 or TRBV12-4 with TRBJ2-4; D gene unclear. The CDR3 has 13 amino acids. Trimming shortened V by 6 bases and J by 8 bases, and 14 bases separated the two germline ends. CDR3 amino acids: CASSLDSPDIQYF. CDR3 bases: TGTGCCAGCAGCCTCGACTCTCCAGACATTCAGTACTTC.

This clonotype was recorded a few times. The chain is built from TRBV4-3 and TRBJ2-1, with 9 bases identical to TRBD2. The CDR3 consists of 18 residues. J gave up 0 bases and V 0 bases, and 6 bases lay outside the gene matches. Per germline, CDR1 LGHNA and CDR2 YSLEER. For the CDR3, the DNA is TGCGCCAGCAGCCAAGATCCCCAACTAGCGGGCTCCTACAATGAGCAGTTCTTC. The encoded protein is CASSQDPQLAGSYNEQFF.